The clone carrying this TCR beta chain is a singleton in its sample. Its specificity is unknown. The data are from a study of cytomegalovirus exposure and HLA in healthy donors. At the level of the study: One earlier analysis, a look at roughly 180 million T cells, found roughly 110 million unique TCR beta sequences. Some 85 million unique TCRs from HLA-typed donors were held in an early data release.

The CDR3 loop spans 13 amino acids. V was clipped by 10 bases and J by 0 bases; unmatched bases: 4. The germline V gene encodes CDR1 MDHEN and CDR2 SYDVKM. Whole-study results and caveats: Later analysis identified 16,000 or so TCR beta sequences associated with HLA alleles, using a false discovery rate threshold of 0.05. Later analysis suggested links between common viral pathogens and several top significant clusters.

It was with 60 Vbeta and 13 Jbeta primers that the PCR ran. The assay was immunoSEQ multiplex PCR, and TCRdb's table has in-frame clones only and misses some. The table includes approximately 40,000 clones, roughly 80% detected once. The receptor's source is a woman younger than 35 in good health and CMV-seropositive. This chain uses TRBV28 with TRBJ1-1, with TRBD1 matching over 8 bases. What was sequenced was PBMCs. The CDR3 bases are TGTGCCATCCGGACAGGGATGAACACTGAAGCTTTCTTT. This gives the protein CAIRTGMNTEAFF.